The 29 T cell receptor beta chains in this list originate from one sample, sequenced in a study of blood T cells in healthy people across ages. The second PCR ran 7 to 11 cycles with a sample-barcoded 5' primer and J-beta primers. Via MiXCR, TCRdb re-called the 5' RACE reads, giving one row per CDR3 protein. The profile shows 1.6 million or so distinct CDR3 sequences, about 31% of them singletons. Sequenced sample: blood. These receptors originate from a woman in her 30s in good health.

The chain is built from TRBV4-1 and TRBJ2-7; D unresolved. The V gene lost 0 bases and the J gene lost 6 bases, with 9 bases spanning the gap. The CDR3 loop spans 13 amino acids. Germline values: CDR1 MGHRA, CDR2 YSYEKL. The CDR3: CASSQEAQSEQYF. The CDR3 DNA reads TGCGCCAGCAGCCAAGAAGCGCAAAGCGAGCAGTACTTC.

This chain joins TRBV18 and TRBJ1-2; 7 bases agree with TRBD1. The V gene end was trimmed by 3 bases and the J gene end by 3 bases; junction bases not matched to a gene: 10. The CDR3 spans 16 residues. Germline V gene sequence: CDR1 KGHSH, CDR2 LQKENI. In DNA form, the CDR3 reads TGTGCCAGCTCACCCGCAGTGGGACAGTTCCACTATGGCTACACCTTC. This codes for CASSPAVGQFHYGYTF.

J is TRBJ1-1 and V is TRBV5-1; maybe TRBD1 (5 bases). This CDR3 has 13 residues. V lost 4 bases and J 6 bases, leaving 13 bases between the germline ends. The germline gives CDR1 SGHRS, CDR2 YFSETQ. CDR3 residues: CASSGAASSEAFF. DNA for the CDR3: TGCGCCAGCAGCGGGGCGGCGAGCTCTGAAGCTTTCTTT. The entire variable domain, with the rest obtained from reference TRBV5-1 and TRBJ1-1, is as follows: KAGVTQTPRYLIKTRGQQVTLSCSPISGHRSVSWYQQTPGQGLQFLFEYFSETQRNKGNFPGRFSGRQFSNSRSEMNVSTLELGDSALYLCASSGAASSEAFFGQGTRLTVV.

The sample holds a few counts of this clonotype. CDR3 region: CASNQLAGVYEQYF. Here the CDR3 DNA reads TGTGCCAGCAACCAGCTAGCGGGAGTCTACGAGCAGTACTTC. V usage is TRBV7-2 and J usage is TRBJ2-7; 10 nucleotides line up with TRBD2. The trim removed 7 bases at V and 3 bases at J, leaving 6 bases unmatched. Germline assignment: CDR1 SGHTA and CDR2 FQGNSA. The length of the CDR3 is 14 residues. Full variable domain (missing parts from reference TRBV7-2 and TRBJ2-7): GAGVSQSPSNKVTEKGKDVELRCDPISGHTALYWYRQSLGQGLEFLIYFQGNSAPDKSGLPSDRFSAERTGGSVSTLTIQRTQQEDSAVYLCASNQLAGVYEQYFGPGTRLTVT.

The chain joins TRBV10-3 to TRBJ1-2; 8 bases are shared with TRBD1. Germline CDR1 reads ENHRY; CDR2 reads SYGVKD. CDR3 size: 15 residues. V dropped 2 bases and J dropped 2; count of bases not matched to a gene: 4. CDR3 loop: CAISEETGENYGYTF. The CDR3, as DNA: TGTGCCATCAGTGAGGAGACAGGGGAGAACTATGGCTACACCTTC.

Only a few counts were recorded for this clonotype. The rearrangement links TRBV5-1 to TRBJ2-1, with a possible D match to TRBD2 (6 bases). The germline CDR1 and CDR2 sequences are SGHRS and YFSETQ. Deletions cut 3 bases from V and 9 bases from J, with 22 bases between. The CDR3 totals 16 residues. CDR3 amino acids: CASSSEPGLPTREQFF. CDR3 sequence (DNA): TGCGCCAGCAGCTCGGAGCCGGGACTGCCTACGCGTGAGCAGTTCTTC.

The chain couples TRBV27 to TRBJ2-1; TRBD1 is a possible D gene (6 bases). The germline V gene has CDR1 MNHEY and CDR2 SMNVEV (reference sequence). The CDR3 contains 12 residues. The V end was cut by 8 bases, the J end by 8 bases, with 13 bases between. CDR3 residues: CASSFRGHEQFF. Here the CDR3 DNA reads TGTGCCAGCTCATTCAGGGGTCATGAGCAGTTCTTC.

The genes are TRBV20-1 and TRBJ1-5; maybe TRBD1 (6 bases). The V end lost 3 bases, the J end lost 0 bases, and 9 bases lay between the germline ends. Germline V gene lookup returns CDR1 DFQATT and CDR2 SNEGSKA (reference sequence). The CDR3 consists of 14 residues. The CDR3 DNA follows: TGCAGTGCTAGTGGACAGAATAGCAATCAGCCCCAGCATTTT. Amino acids: CSASGQNSNQPQHF.

A single count supports this clonotype. This chain uses TRBV7-8 with TRBJ1-5, with TRBD1 identical over 8 bases. V lost 4 bases and J lost 6; bases outside the gene matches: 8. This CDR3 region has 15 residues. Per the germline V gene, CDR1 is SGHVS and CDR2 is FQNEAQ. The CDR3: CASSSRGRAGQPQHF. The DNA for the CDR3 is TGTGCCAGCAGCTCCAGGGGGCGAGCAGGTCAGCCCCAGCATTTT.

The sample holds many counts of this clonotype. This chain joins TRBV4-1 and TRBJ2-7; a weak D match, TRBD2 (5 bases). The CDR3 consists of 13 residues. V dropped 5 bases and J dropped 3 bases, with 11 bases sitting between them. CDR1 is MGHRA and CDR2 is YSYEKL in the germline V gene. The CDR3 is CASSKGSSYEQYF. The DNA for the CDR3 is TGCGCCAGCAGCAAAGGGAGCAGCTACGAGCAGTACTTC.

In its sample, this clonotype was seen a few times. The chain uses TRBV7-9 and TRBJ2-1, with 9 bases matching TRBD1. Germline V gene lookup returns CDR1 SEHNR and CDR2 FQNEAQ (reference sequence). CDR3 size: 15 residues. V shed 5 bases, J shed 2 bases, and the junction held 4 bases outside the gene matches. The CDR3 region has the DNA TGTGCCAGCAGCAAGGACAGGGGTGCCTACAATGAGCAGTTCTTC. Its translation: CASSKDRGAYNEQFF.

This clonotype turned up a few times. The V gene is TRBV5-1, the J gene TRBJ2-3; 9 nucleotides agree with TRBD2. The CDR3 consists of 16 residues. The V segment lost 0 bases and the J segment 2 bases; nucleotides outside the gene matches: 4. Germline loops: CDR1 SGHRS, CDR2 YFSETQ. The CDR3 DNA sequence: TGCGCCAGCAGCTTGGATAGCGGGAGTAACACAGATACGCAGTATTTT. This codes for CASSLDSGSNTDTQYF.

V is TRBV3-1 and J is TRBJ1-2, with D hard to call. V dropped 0 bases and J dropped 2 bases, with 10 bases sitting between them. The CDR3 loop spans 15 amino acids. Germline CDR1 LGHDT, CDR2 YNNKEL (reference sequence). DNA of the CDR3: TGTGCCAGCAGCCAAGAGGCCCTGAGGAACTATGGCTACACCTTC. Amino acid sequence: CASSQEALRNYGYTF.

This rearrangement joins TRBV2 to TRBJ2-3; 9 bases fit TRBD2. The CDR3 extends over 17 amino acids. J lost 3 bases, V lost 1 base, and 8 bases had no gene match. In germline, CDR1 is SNHLY, CDR2 FYNNEI. The CDR3, as DNA: TGTGCCAGCAGTGAAGAGCTTGGCGGGGGGGTTACAGATACGCAGTATTTT. This sequence encodes CASSEELGGGVTDTQYF.

This clonotype was detected only a few times. V usage is TRBV29-1 and J usage is TRBJ1-1, with 12 positions matching TRBD1. The junction had 5 bases not matched to a gene; V was cut back by 7 bases and J by 5 bases. The V gene's germline CDR1 is SQVTM and CDR2 ANQGSEA. This CDR3 spans 13 amino acids. CDR3: CSAGQGARTEAFF. The DNA for the CDR3 is TGCAGCGCGGGACAGGGGGCAAGAACTGAAGCTTTCTTT.

A few counts support this clonotype. The V call is TRBV12-3 or TRBV12-4, the J call TRBJ2-7, with D possibly matching TRBD2 (6 bases). CDR3 length: 16 amino acids. Trimming pared 2 bases from V and 5 bases from J, leaving 19 bases between. DNA of the CDR3: TGTGCCAGCAGTTTATCCGTCCGAGAGGGACTCGACGAGCAGTACTTC. Amino acid sequence: CASSLSVREGLDEQYF.

The chain uses TRBV2 and TRBJ1-6; 9 positions match TRBD1. The germline V gene encodes CDR1 SNHLY and CDR2 FYNNEI. CDR3 length: 14 residues. J lost 7 bases, V lost 6 bases, and 4 bases had no gene match. The CDR3 sequence: CASRGDRANSPLHF. CDR3 bases: TGTGCCAGCAGAGGGGACAGGGCGAATTCACCCCTCCACTTT. Full variable domain (rest looked up from reference TRBV2 and TRBJ1-6): EPEVTQTPSHQVTQMGQEVILRCVPISNHLYFYWYRQILGQKVEFLVSFYNNEISEKSEIFDDQFSVERPDGSNFTLKIRSTKLEDSAMYFCASRGDRANSPLHFGNGTRLTVT.

This clonotype appeared a few times. The rearrangement uses TRBV13 and TRBJ2-4; 8 positions match TRBD1. Per germline, CDR1 PRHDT and CDR2 FYEKMQ (reference sequence). V shed 5 bases, J shed 3 bases, and the junction held 21 bases outside the gene matches. CDR3 length: 20 amino acids. The chain's CDR3 is CASSQDRDINLPFGKNIQYF. The CDR3 nucleotides are TGTGCCAGCAGCCAGGACAGGGACATTAATCTTCCCTTTGGCAAAAACATTCAGTACTTC.

The sample holds a few counts of this clonotype. J is TRBJ2-5 and V is TRBV7-9; tentative D call: TRBD2 (5 bases). Germline V CDR1 and CDR2: SEHNR, FQNEAQ (reference sequence). Trimming took 3 bases from V and 5 from J, leaving 10 bases between them. The CDR3 has 13 amino acids. The CDR3 sequence: CASSLIGVETQYF. DNA of the CDR3: TGTGCCAGCAGCTTGATCGGGGTGGAGACCCAGTACTTC. The whole variable domain, remainder taken from reference TRBV7-9 and TRBJ2-5, is DTGVSQNPRHKITKRGQNVTFRCDPISEHNRLYWYRQTLGQGPEFLTYFQNEAQLEKSRLLSDRFSAERPKGSFSTLEIQRTEQGDSAMYLCASSLIGVETQYFGPGTRLLVL.

The table lists this clonotype with a few counts. The chain has TRBV20-1 and TRBJ2-7; D is tentatively TRBD1 or TRBD2 (5 bases each). Germline loops: CDR1 DFQATT, CDR2 SNEGSKA (reference sequence). The length of the CDR3 is 12 residues. The CDR3 spells CSNGDASYEQYF. CDR3 bases: TGCAGCAACGGGGACGCCTCCTACGAGCAGTACTTC.

The V call is TRBV4-1, the J call TRBJ2-3; 14 bases fit TRBD2. The V segment lost 1 base and the J segment 5 bases; nucleotides outside the gene matches: 8. Per germline, CDR1 MGHRA and CDR2 YSYEKL. The CDR3 totals 18 residues. The CDR3 DNA reads as TGCGCCAGCAGCCAAGGTAGACTAGCGGGGGGGCAAGTAGATACGCAGTATTTT. This translates into CASSQGRLAGGQVDTQYF.

V gene TRBV7-9 combines with J gene TRBJ1-6, with 7 bases identical to TRBD1. V lost 5 bases and J lost 9; bases outside the gene matches: 7. Germline-derived CDR1 and CDR2 are SEHNR and FQNEAQ (reference sequence). The CDR3 is 14 amino acids. The CDR3 nucleotides are TGTGCCAGCAGCGTTACAGGGGAGGGTTCACCCCTCCACTTT. It yields the protein CASSVTGEGSPLHF.

This clonotype was detected a few times. The V and J genes are TRBV12-3 or TRBV12-4 and TRBJ2-7; the D gene is possibly TRBD2 (6 bases). CDR3 length: 15 residues. V was clipped by 3 bases and J by 2 bases, with 14 bases between them. Written as DNA, the CDR3 is TGTGCCAGCAGTTTTAGGCCTAGCGTTACCTACGAGCAGTACTTC. It specifies CASSFRPSVTYEQYF.

This clonotype was picked up many times. V and J are TRBV10-3 and TRBJ2-7; TRBD2 might be the D (5 bases). This CDR3 is 13 amino acids long. The germline gives CDR1 ENHRY, CDR2 SYGVKD. V dropped 3 bases and J dropped 4 bases, with 10 bases sitting between them. The CDR3, as DNA: TGTGCCATCAGTGATTCTACTAGTTACGAGCAGTACTTC. Its translation is CAISDSTSYEQYF.

The V gene is TRBV7-9, the J gene TRBJ1-1; the D is unclear. Germline V gene sequence: CDR1 SEHNR, CDR2 FQNEAQ (reference sequence). There are 12 residues in the CDR3. Trimming cost V 2 bases and J 4 bases, with 5 bases left between them. The CDR3 here is CASSLSSTEAFF. In DNA, the CDR3 is TGTGCCAGCAGCTTATCGAGCACTGAAGCTTTCTTT.

This rearrangement joins TRBV20-1 to TRBJ2-7; TRBD2 might be the D (7 bases). In germline, CDR1 is DFQATT, CDR2 SNEGSKA (reference sequence). This CDR3 comprises 13 residues. The V gene lost 3 bases and the J gene lost 4 bases, with 13 bases spanning the gap. The CDR3 sequence: CSASRGGGYEQYF. In DNA, the CDR3 is TGCAGTGCTAGTAGGGGGGGTGGATACGAGCAGTACTTC.

In this sample, this clonotype turned up a few times. The CDR3 DNA follows: TGTGCCATAGGGGGTTTAGGGGCAGAACCTTTCTTT. This encodes CAIGGLGAEPFF. The gene calls are TRBV10-3 and TRBJ1-1, with D possibly matching TRBD1 (6 bases). The germline V gene has CDR1 ENHRY and CDR2 SYGVKD. CDR3 size: 12 residues. The ends were cut back, 9 bases at V and 12 bases at J, with 20 bases in the middle.

This clonotype was counted a single time. One end of the junction does not line up with germline, which may come from a read error. V is TRBV27 and J is TRBJ1-2, with D possibly matching TRBD1 (6 bases). Germline CDR1 reads MNHEY; CDR2 reads SMNVEV (reference sequence). This CDR3 contains 15 residues. CDR3 coding DNA: TGTGCCGGCAGTCCCTCCGGGACACCCCTCCATGGCTACACCTTC. Translating gives CAGSPSGTPLHGYTF.

The chain couples TRBV7-2 to TRBJ2-1; D remains unclear. CDR1 SGHTA and CDR2 FQGNSA come from the germline V gene. CDR3 size: 13 residues. The V and J ends lost 3 bases and 6 bases respectively, with 9 bases between them. The CDR3 nucleotides are TGTGCCAGCAGCTTCCTTACGGGCAATGAGCAGTTCTTC. Protein product: CASSFLTGNEQFF.